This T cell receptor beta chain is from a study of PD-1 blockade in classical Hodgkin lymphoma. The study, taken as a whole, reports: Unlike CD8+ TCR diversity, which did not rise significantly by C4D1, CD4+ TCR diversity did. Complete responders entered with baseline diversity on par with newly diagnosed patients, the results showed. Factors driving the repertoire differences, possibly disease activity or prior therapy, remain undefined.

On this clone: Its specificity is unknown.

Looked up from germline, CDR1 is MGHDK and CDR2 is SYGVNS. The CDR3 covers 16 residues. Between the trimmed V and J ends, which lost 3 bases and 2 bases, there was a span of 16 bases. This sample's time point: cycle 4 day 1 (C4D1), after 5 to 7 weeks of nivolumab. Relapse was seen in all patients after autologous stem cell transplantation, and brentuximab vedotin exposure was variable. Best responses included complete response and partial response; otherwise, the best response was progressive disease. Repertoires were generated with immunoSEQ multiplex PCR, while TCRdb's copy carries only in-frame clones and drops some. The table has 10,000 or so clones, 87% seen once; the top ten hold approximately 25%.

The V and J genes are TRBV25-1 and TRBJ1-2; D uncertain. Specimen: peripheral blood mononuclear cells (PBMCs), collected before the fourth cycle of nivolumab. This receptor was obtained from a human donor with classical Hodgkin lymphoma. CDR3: CASSDSFGPRNYGYTF. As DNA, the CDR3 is TGTGCCAGCAGTGATTCTTTCGGACCCAGGAACTATGGCTACACCTTC.